This entry features one T cell receptor (beta chain) sequence. Its antigen is unknown. Germline V gives CDR1 LGHDT, CDR2 YNNKEL (reference sequence). The CDR3 extends over 19 amino acids. The ends were cut back, 0 bases at V and 4 bases at J, with 24 bases in the middle. This sample was included in a study of CD8 T cells in Susac syndrome. While CD8+ and CD4+ T cells were isolated negatively, TEMRA cells were enriched by FACS. When the RNA was reverse transcribed, random hexamers were used with an input of 0.5 to 1 ug. One entry per CDR3 protein, called by TCRdb with MiXCR from the immunoSEQ multiplex PCR reads. The data show approximately 170,000 distinct CDR3 sequences, 93% seen once. General observations from the study: The study recognized that its TCR sequencing and HLA analysis covered a relatively small number of individuals.

The J gene is TRBJ2-5, the V gene TRBV3-1, with D possibly being TRBD1 (6 bases). This receptor was obtained from a human donor in good health. Sequenced input: CD4+ T cells from PBMCs. CDR3 protein: CASSQDKASASRGRETQYF. CDR3 nucleotides: TGTGCCAGCAGCCAAGATAAGGCGTCGGCTAGCAGGGGAAGAGAGACCCAGTACTTC.